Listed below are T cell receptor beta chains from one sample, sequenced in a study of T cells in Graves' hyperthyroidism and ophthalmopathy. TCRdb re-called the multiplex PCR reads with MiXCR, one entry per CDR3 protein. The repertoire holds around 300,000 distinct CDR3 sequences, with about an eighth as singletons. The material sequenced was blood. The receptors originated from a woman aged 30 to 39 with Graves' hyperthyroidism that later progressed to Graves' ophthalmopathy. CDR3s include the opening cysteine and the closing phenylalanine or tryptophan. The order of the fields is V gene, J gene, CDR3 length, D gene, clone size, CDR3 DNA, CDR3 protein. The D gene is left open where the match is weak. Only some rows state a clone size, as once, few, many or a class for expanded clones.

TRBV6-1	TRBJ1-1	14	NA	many	TGTGCCAGCAGTTATATAGGGGGAAACGCTGAAGCTTTCTTT	CASSYIGGNAEAFF
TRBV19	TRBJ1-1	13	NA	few	TGTGCCAGTAGTACTGGTAGGCTGCCCCCCGCTTTCTTT	CASSTGRLPPAFF
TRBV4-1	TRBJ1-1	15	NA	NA	TGCGCCAGCAGCCAAGAACCCCTCCCTGGCACTGAAGCTTTCTTT	CASSQEPLPGTEAFF
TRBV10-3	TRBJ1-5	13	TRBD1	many	TGTGCCATCAATGCGGACAGGGCACAGCCCCAGCATTTT	CAINADRAQPQHF
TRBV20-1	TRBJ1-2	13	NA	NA	TGCAGTGCTACGAGACCGGGGGGCTATGGCTACACCTTC	CSATRPGGYGYTF
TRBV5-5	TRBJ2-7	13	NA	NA	TGTGCCAGCAGCGGAGGCAGGGAGCGCGAGCAGTACTTC	CASSGGREREQYF
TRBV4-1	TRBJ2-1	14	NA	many	TGCGCCAGCAGCCGGGTAGGGGAATACAATGAGCAGTTCTTC	CASSRVGEYNEQFF
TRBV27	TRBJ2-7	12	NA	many	TGTGCCAGCAGTTCCACCTCCTACGAGCAGTACTTC	CASSSTSYEQYF
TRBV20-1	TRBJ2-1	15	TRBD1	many	TGCAGTGCTAGAGGGGACAGGGTCCCCTACAATGAGCAGTTCTTC	CSARGDRVPYNEQFF
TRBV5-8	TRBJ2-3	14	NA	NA	TGTGCCAGCAGCTTCTGGGGGGACCCAGATACGCAGTATTTT	CASSFWGDPDTQYF
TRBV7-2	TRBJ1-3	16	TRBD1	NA	TGTGCCAGCAGGCAACTTCCAGGGGGATCTGGAAACACCATATATTTT	CASRQLPGGSGNTIYF
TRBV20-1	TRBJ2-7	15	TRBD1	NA	TGCAGTGCTCCCACCGGGACAGGGGAGATGTACGAGCAGTACTTC	CSAPTGTGEMYEQYF